This T cell receptor (beta chain) stems from a study of T cells in Graves' hyperthyroidism and ophthalmopathy. Study context: Peripheral blood sampling occurred at initial diagnosis, before any treatment. General study points: Blood held most thyroid clonotypes expanded above 0.001 frequency.

TCR beta CDR3 regions were amplified from RNA. First-round RT-PCR with HTBI primers amplified the TCR CDR3 region. TCRdb reprocessed the multiplex PCR reads with MiXCR, giving one entry per CDR3 protein. This sample yields hundreds of thousands of distinct CDR3 sequences, of which roughly a sixth are seen a single time; over 15% belongs to the top ten. As for this clonotype: What it binds is unknown.

The source of the PBMCs was around 10 ml of fresh peripheral blood. Germline V gene sequence: CDR1 SGDLS, CDR2 YYNGEE. CDR3 length: 15 residues. V shed 1 base and J 8 bases; nucleotides not matched to a gene: 6. The sequence derives from a woman aged 45-65 years with Graves' hyperthyroidism that later progressed to Graves' ophthalmopathy. The specimen sequenced was blood. This chain connects TRBV9 to TRBJ2-1, with 10 bases that match TRBD2. This CDR3 reads CASSVRSGGAYEQFF. CDR3 nucleotides: TGTGCCAGCAGCGTAAGAAGCGGGGGGGCCTATGAGCAGTTCTTC.